This TCR beta chain is from a study of blood T cell repertoires in COVID-19. Clones were sequenced by immunoSEQ multiplex PCR, and TCRdb holds only the in-frame ones, with some missing. The table shows roughly 210,000 clones, with around 84% occurring only once. CDR1 is LGHNA and CDR2 is YNFKEQ in the germline V gene. V gave up 3 bases and J gave up 5 bases; unmatched junction bases: 4. CDR3 length: 15 amino acids. This sequence originates from a woman older than 75 with COVID-19, enrolled during active disease. The rearrangement uses TRBV4-2 and TRBJ1-5; 10 nucleotides line up with TRBD1. Source material: peripheral blood. The CDR3: CASSQMDRGDQPQHF. The DNA of the CDR3 is TGTGCCAGCAGCCAGATGGACAGGGGGGATCAGCCCCAGCATTTT.